This entry lists 18 T cell receptor beta chains sequenced from one sample in a study of cytomegalovirus exposure and HLA in healthy donors. A multiplex PCR was run with 60 Vbeta primers and 13 Jbeta primers. The repertoire was sequenced with immunoSEQ multiplex PCR; TCRdb's copy has only in-frame clones and lacks some. The sample has about 94,000 clones; roughly 86% are singletons. Sequencing was carried out using PBMCs. Source of these receptors: a human donor in good health.

The chain is built from TRBV7-3 and TRBJ2-5; 7 positions match TRBD2. The germline CDR1 and CDR2 sequences are SGHTA and FQGTGA. V dropped 5 bases and J dropped 4; count of bases not matched to a gene: 10. The CDR3 sequence is 15 residues long. The CDR3 here is CASSPGLVNPETQYF. CDR3 sequence (DNA): TGTGCCAGCAGCCCAGGACTAGTGAACCCAGAGACCCAGTACTTC.

The chain is built from TRBV28 and TRBJ2-7, with D tentatively TRBD2 (5 bases). This CDR3 region has 14 residues. Per germline, CDR1 MDHEN and CDR2 SYDVKM. Trimming took 10 bases from V and 0 from J, leaving 16 bases between them. CDR3 coding DNA: TGTGCCACCAAGTTTTCGGGGAGCTCCTACGAGCAGTACTTC. This sequence encodes CATKFSGSSYEQYF. The full variable domain, in which reference TRBV28 and TRBJ2-7 provide the parts outside the CDR3, is DVKVTQSSRYLVKRTGEKVFLECVQDMDHENMFWYRQDPGLGLRLIYFSYDVKMKEKGDIPEGYSVSREKKERFSLILESASTNQTSMYLCATKFSGSSYEQYFGPGTRLTVT.

This sequence joins TRBV2 and TRBJ1-2; possibly TRBD1 for D (5 bases). Germline values: CDR1 SNHLY, CDR2 FYNNEI. The CDR3 has 10 residues. This CDR3 is CGQPPYGYTF. In DNA, the CDR3 is TGTGGACAGCCACCCTATGGCTACACCTTC.

This CDR3 reads CASSSTGVQPQHF. The CDR3 coding sequence is TGTGCCAGCAGCTCCACAGGGGTTCAGCCCCAGCATTTT. The gene calls are TRBV7-2 and TRBJ1-5; 7 bases line up with TRBD1. This CDR3 comprises 13 residues. Germline CDR1 is SGHTA and CDR2 is FQGNSA. Trimming at V came to 4 bases and at J to 6 bases, leaving 3 bases not matched to a gene.

The rearrangement joins TRBV6-1 to TRBJ2-3, with TRBD2 identical over 10 bases. From germline, CDR1 is MNHNS and CDR2 SASEGT. The V gene end was trimmed by 5 bases and the J gene end by 0 bases; junction bases not matched to a gene: 2. The CDR3 is 15 residues long. CDR3 coding DNA: TGTGCCAGCAGTTTGACTAGCGGGAGCACAGATACGCAGTATTTT. Translated, it gives CASSLTSGSTDTQYF.

The V call is TRBV28, the J call TRBJ2-7; D perhaps matches TRBD2 (7 bases). Trimming pared 6 bases from V and 3 bases from J, leaving 18 bases between. Germline V CDR1 and CDR2: MDHEN, SYDVKM. The CDR3 runs 15 residues. The CDR3 DNA is TGTGCCAGCAGAGTCGGGGAGGGGGACGACTACGAGCAGTACTTC. This translates into CASRVGEGDDYEQYF.

V is TRBV15 and J is TRBJ1-6, with 8 positions matching TRBD1. The CDR3 extends over 15 amino acids. The germline V gene encodes CDR1 LNHNV and CDR2 YYDKDF (reference sequence). V dropped 5 bases and J dropped 7; count of bases not matched to a gene: 7. The CDR3 loop reads CATSPAGTGNSPLHF. Here the CDR3 DNA reads TGTGCCACCAGCCCCGCCGGGACAGGCAATTCACCCCTCCACTTT.

J is TRBJ2-3 and V is TRBV9; weak D call: TRBD1 (5 bases). This CDR3 has 17 residues. With 0 bases removed from V and 1 base from J, the gap between germline ends came to 15 bases. CDR1 and CDR2 from the germline V gene are SGDLS and YYNGEE. This chain's CDR3 is CASSVAQGRIGTDTQYF. As DNA, the CDR3 is TGTGCCAGCAGCGTAGCTCAGGGCAGAATCGGCACAGATACGCAGTATTTT.

The CDR3: CASSQRGGRRSYNEQFF. The CDR3 coding sequence is TGTGCCAGCAGCCAGAGGGGGGGGAGACGCTCCTACAATGAGCAGTTCTTC. This chain joins TRBV11-2 and TRBJ2-1; TRBD2 might be the D (7 bases). The germline V and J ends were trimmed by 5 bases and 0 bases, with 17 bases remaining between them. CDR1 and CDR2 (germline): SGHAT, FQNNGV. CDR3 length equals 17 residues.

CDR3 nucleotides: TGTGCCAGCAGTCCGACAGGGCCCTCAAAAGAGACCCAGTACTTC. This encodes CASSPTGPSKETQYF. The chain recombines TRBV6-5 with TRBJ2-5; 7 bases fit TRBD1. Germline V CDR1 and CDR2: MNHEY, SVGAGI. V gave up 5 bases and J gave up 3 bases; unmatched junction bases: 9. This CDR3 region has 15 residues.

V usage is TRBV28 and J usage is TRBJ1-2; a possible D gene is TRBD1 (6 bases). Looked up from germline, CDR1 is MDHEN and CDR2 is SYDVKM. CDR3 length: 12 residues. Trimming left V 6 bases short and J 6 bases short, with 11 bases between. CDR3 in amino acids: CASRRQEDGYTF. The CDR3 region has the DNA TGTGCCAGCAGAAGACAGGAGGATGGCTACACCTTC.

This clone was seen only a few times. This sample also contains other DNA sequences that code for the same CDR3. The rearrangement joins TRBV6-5 to TRBJ1-1, with D uncertain. Germline V gene lookup returns CDR1 MNHEY and CDR2 SVGAGI. V lost 2 bases to trimming and J lost 0 bases, with 4 bases between them. This CDR3 region has 13 residues. CDR3 nucleotide sequence: TGTGCCAGCAGTTACGACATGAACACTGAAGCTTTCTTT. Residues: CASSYDMNTEAFF.

The J gene is TRBJ1-5, the V gene TRBV2, with TRBD1 as a possible D gene (5 bases). The CDR3 covers 18 residues. Germline-derived CDR1 and CDR2 are SNHLY and FYNNEI. V was pared by 0 bases and J by 1 base, with 16 bases between. The CDR3 DNA reads TGTGCCAGCAGTGAAGCGTTATGGCGGGGGGGAAGCAATCAGCCCCAGCATTTT. Translation: CASSEALWRGGSNQPQHF.

The chain combines TRBV7-3 with TRBJ2-7; 7 nucleotides agree with TRBD1. The end of the DNA fits TRBJ2-1 better, so the J call may be wrong. This CDR3 spans 16 amino acids. Germline CDR1 SGHTA, CDR2 FQGTGA. This CDR3 is CASSTRLRDRDHEQFF. The CDR3 coding sequence is TGTGCCAGCAGCACTCGCCTCCGCGACAGGGACCATGAGCAGTTCTTC.

V gene TRBV4-1 combines with J gene TRBJ2-1; D remains ambiguous. V was shortened by 4 bases and J by 12 bases, with 19 bases between the two germline ends. Per the germline V gene, CDR1 is MGHRA and CDR2 is YSYEKL. CDR3 length: 14 residues. This CDR3 reads CASSLTPLEYRQFF. The DNA for the CDR3 is TGCGCCAGCAGCCTCACCCCCCTGGAGTATCGGCAGTTCTTC.

V and J are TRBV7-8 and TRBJ1-5; TRBD1 might be the D (5 bases). CDR1 is SGHVS and CDR2 is FQNEAQ in the germline V gene. The V end was cut by 7 bases, the J end by 0 bases, with 10 bases between. CDR3 size: 14 residues. The CDR3 loop is CASTGLSSNQPQHF. The CDR3 region has the DNA TGTGCCAGCACAGGGTTATCTAGCAATCAGCCCCAGCATTTT. The full variable domain, with the rest looked up from reference TRBV7-8 and TRBJ1-5, is GAGVSQSPRYKVAKRGQDVALRCDPISGHVSLFWYQQALGQGPEFLTYFQNEAQLDKSGLPSDRFFAERPEGSVSTLKIQRTQQEDSAVYLCASTGLSSNQPQHFGDGTRLSIL.

Only a few counts were recorded for this clone. The genes are TRBV9 and TRBJ2-2; no clear D. This CDR3 region has 14 residues. The V gene's germline CDR1 is SGDLS and CDR2 YYNGEE. V dropped 0 bases and J dropped 4 bases, with 7 bases sitting between them. The CDR3 bases are TGTGCCAGCAGCGTAGCGGCGGCCACCGGGGAGCTGTTTTTT. Translated: CASSVAAATGELFF. The entire variable domain, with the rest obtained from reference TRBV9 and TRBJ2-2, is as follows: DSGVTQTPKHLITATGQRVTLRCSPRSGDLSVYWYQQSLDQGLQFLIQYYNGEERAKGNILERFSAQQFPDLHSELNLSSLELGDSALYFCASSVAAATGELFFGEGSRLTVL.

V gene TRBV5-1 combines with J gene TRBJ2-5, with 7 bases identical to TRBD2. Germline V gene lookup returns CDR1 SGHRS and CDR2 YFSETQ. V trimming: 4 bases; J trimming: 5 bases; junction bases outside the gene matches: 5. The CDR3 spans 13 residues. CDR3 sequence: CASSPAGWETQYF. For the CDR3, the DNA is TGCGCCAGCAGCCCAGCGGGGTGGGAGACCCAGTACTTC.